This T cell receptor (beta chain) was recorded in a study of preoperative IRX-2 immunotherapy in early breast cancer. The treatment: preoperative locoregional IRX-2 cytokine immunotherapy. This phase Ib study tested locoregional IRX-2 cytokine immunotherapy given before surgery. Trimming stripped 1 base from V and 7 bases from J, with 14 bases between. There are 15 residues in the CDR3. Germline loops: CDR1 SGHNT, CDR2 YENEEA. The repertoire was sequenced with immunoSEQ multiplex PCR; TCRdb's copy has only in-frame clones and lacks some. The repertoire holds around 28,000 clones, with about four fifths as singletons.

This sequence originates from a human donor with breast cancer. Sample: lymph node tissue, taken before IRX-2 immunotherapy. The chain carries TRBV11-3 and TRBJ1-3; D unclear. The CDR3 nucleotides are TGTGCCAGCAGCTTAGGTTCTAACCTCGGGAACACCATATATTTT. Translated: CASSLGSNLGNTIYF.